These T cell receptor beta chains were read from a single sample in a study of patients and donors after allogeneic stem cell transplantation. TCRdb re-called the RT-PCR reads through MiXCR, storing one row per CDR3 protein. The sample lists about a million distinct CDR3 sequences; under 20% were seen once. What was sequenced was blood, either unsorted or a sorted T cell fraction (not recorded which). The receptors come from a human donor who was either an allogeneic HSCT recipient or a stem cell or donor lymphocyte infusion donor (not recorded which). It is not recorded whose cells these are; they may come from a transplant donor. CDR3s leave out the opening cysteine and the closing phenylalanine or tryptophan.

V | CDR3
TRBV7-2 | ASSSVVKGPSTDTQY
TRBV7-2 | ASSLGSQGVYEQY
TRBV20-1 | SANKGATEAF
TRBV12-3/TRBV12-4 | ASSTGGSYNEQF
TRBV12-3/TRBV12-4 | ASNRRDTGELF
TRBV20-1 | SARDHRILNTEAF
TRBV7-8 | ASSKDTRSYNEQF
TRBV18 | ASSPQGTGANVLT
TRBV4-3 | ASSPSFGTKTDTQY
TRBV4-1 | ASSRGTSPSTDTQY
TRBV9 | ASSVAQGSGELF
TRBV13 | ASSSRQGPAEAF
TRBV11-2 | ASSLTGTGVGTGELF
TRBV7-2 | ASSFEVYNSPLH
TRBV5-1 | ASSLMAGTYEQY
TRBV20-1 | SARALYEKLF
TRBV4-3 | ASSHARRGTDTQY
TRBV7-6 | ASSLVERLSSYNEQF
TRBV6-2/TRBV6-3 | ASSYSFSLGIFTTNYQPQH
TRBV4-1 | ASSQIGQGAHNEQF
TRBV7-3 | ASSLGDGGQGYGYT
TRBV7-3 | ASSSRPRETQY
TRBV12-3/TRBV12-4 | ASSSRTSSSYNEQF
TRBV12-3/TRBV12-4 | ASTRDSLGYYGYT
TRBV7-8 | ASSLGGGRGRTEAF
TRBV20-1 | SARDSKQETQY
TRBV12-3/TRBV12-4 | ASSAVFVSIKDEQF
TRBV2 | ASSVGPAQH
TRBV7-6 | ASSLGRGRSSTDTQY
TRBV29-1 | SVTMGIMSNQPKH
TRBV7-9 | ASSQAQAAGTEAF
TRBV14 | ASSQDHAFYGYT
TRBV9 | ASSVEPRSFYEQY
TRBV5-1 | ASSSNRGFNEKLF
TRBV3-1 | ASSQGTSGVPYEQY
TRBV20-1 | SARPVVYGYT
TRBV21-1 | ASSISARRKNTIY
TRBV18 | ASSPRKQETQY